Listed here are 28 T cell receptor beta chains from one sample, sequenced in a study of OX40 agonist ivuxolimab in advanced cancers. To prepare the library, the immunoSEQ multiplex PCR assay was applied. In TCRdb, the immuneACCESS table is reduced to in-frame sequences with V and J assigned. These tables do not hold every clone; where another copy was compared, an unresolved V gene accounts for under half, and the others remain unexplained. Present in this sample are 95,000 or so clones, roughly 88% of which were seen just once. The ten largest clonotypes hold about 4.1% of the sample. The material sequenced was CD4+ or CD8+ T cells sorted from blood, taken in a trial of the OX40 agonist ivuxolimab. The receptors shown here come from an adult with an advanced solid tumor such as melanoma, head and neck, liver or kidney cancer.

The V gene is TRBV28, the J gene TRBJ2-7, with 9 bases identical to TRBD1. The germline gives CDR1 MDHEN, CDR2 SYDVKM. This CDR3 comprises 14 residues. V was pared by 8 bases and J by 0 bases, with 5 bases of the junction left unmatched. The CDR3 reads CASGDRGASYEQYF. CDR3 bases: TGTGCCAGCGGAGACAGGGGGGCCTCCTACGAGCAGTACTTC.

The V gene is TRBV13, the J gene TRBJ2-1; D is unclear. The CDR3 consists of 11 residues. Looked up from germline, CDR1 is PRHDT and CDR2 is FYEKMQ (reference sequence). V gave up 5 bases and J gave up 9 bases, with 8 bases separating them. The CDR3 sequence: CASSIGSEQFF. Written as DNA, the CDR3 is TGTGCCAGCAGCATCGGAAGTGAGCAGTTCTTC.

This chain uses TRBV5-6 with TRBJ2-1, with no clear D. V lost 0 bases, J lost 6 bases, and 13 bases lay in between. CDR3 length: 15 residues. Germline CDR1 SGHDT, CDR2 YYEEEE. CDR3 DNA sequence: TGTGCCAGCAGCTTGGGCGACCAGGCAGGCAATGAGCAGTTCTTC. It is translated as CASSLGDQAGNEQFF.

The chain joins TRBV5-6 to TRBJ2-7; D might be TRBD1 (5 bases). The germline V gene encodes CDR1 SGHDT and CDR2 YYEEEE. The CDR3 extends over 13 amino acids. Trimming removed 7 bases from V and 2 bases from J, with 13 bases in between. CDR3 protein: CASRLGAAYEQYF. In nucleotides, the CDR3 is TGTGCCAGCCGGTTAGGGGCGGCCTACGAGCAGTACTTC.

The chain employs TRBV7-9 and TRBJ2-1, with 11 bases fitting TRBD2. This CDR3 comprises 14 residues. Losses at the gene ends were 10 bases for V and 5 bases for J; bases not matched to a gene: 7. The germline CDR1 and CDR2 sequences are SEHNR and FQNEAQ (reference sequence). The CDR3 region is CAIEGLAVDNEQFF. CDR3 sequence (DNA): TGTGCCATCGAGGGACTAGCGGTCGACAATGAGCAGTTCTTC.

The J gene is TRBJ2-2, the V gene TRBV10-1; TRBD1 aligns across 7 bases. CDR1 is WNHNN, CDR2 SYGVQD, per germline (reference sequence). The V and J ends lost 1 base and 3 bases, in that order; junction bases with no gene match: 5. The CDR3 has 16 residues. CDR3 protein: CASSEFRDRYTGELFF. The CDR3 region has the DNA TGCGCCAGCAGTGAGTTCCGGGACAGATACACCGGGGAGCTGTTTTTT.

This chain links TRBV5-1 with TRBJ1-2; unclear D gene. This CDR3 contains 15 residues. Trimming removed 0 bases from V and 5 bases from J, with 14 bases in between. From germline, CDR1 is SGHRS and CDR2 YFSETQ. CDR3 nucleotide sequence: TGCGCCAGCAGCTTGGCGAGGTCAACCAAATATGGCTACACCTTC. Translating gives CASSLARSTKYGYTF.

V is TRBV2 and J is TRBJ2-5; weak D call: TRBD2 (6 bases). CDR3 length equals 12 residues. V gave up 5 bases and J gave up 7 bases, with 11 bases separating them. Germline V gives CDR1 SNHLY, CDR2 FYNNEI. The CDR3 here is CASSSIGGTQYF. CDR3 in DNA: TGTGCCAGCAGTTCTATCGGGGGGACCCAGTACTTC.

Points on this clone: Other DNA sequences in this specimen translate into the identical CDR3. The chain is built from TRBV4-2 and TRBJ2-1; D remains ambiguous. The V gene's germline CDR1 is LGHNA and CDR2 YNFKEQ. Trimming took 0 bases from V and 8 from J, leaving 2 bases between them. The length of the CDR3 is 11 residues. The CDR3 coding sequence is TGTGCCAGCAGCCAAGAAGATGAGCAGTTCTTC. It encodes CASSQEDEQFF.

The chain carries TRBV30 and TRBJ2-2; D is unclear. Trimming took 3 bases from V and 3 from J, leaving 8 bases between them. CDR3 size: 13 residues. The germline gives CDR1 GTSNPN, CDR2 SVGIG (reference sequence). DNA for the CDR3: TGTGCCTGGAGAGAGTACTACACCGGGGAGCTGTTTTTT. Translating it yields CAWREYYTGELFF.

The chain employs TRBV5-6 and TRBJ2-7; 9 bases align to TRBD1. The germline V gene encodes CDR1 SGHDT and CDR2 YYEEEE. V gave up 4 bases and J gave up 2 bases; unmatched junction bases: 7. The CDR3 covers 15 residues. CDR3 amino acids: CASSLQGQGAYEQYF. CDR3 DNA: TGTGCCAGCAGCCTACAGGGACAGGGAGCCTACGAGCAGTACTTC.

This clone was picked up a small number of times. This chain joins TRBV2 and TRBJ1-1, with TRBD1 matching over 8 bases. This CDR3 has 13 amino acids. In germline, CDR1 is SNHLY, CDR2 FYNNEI. Unmatched junction bases numbered 7, after V lost 2 bases and J lost 11 bases. CDR3 nucleotides: TGTGCCAGCAGTGAATCATCCAGGGGGCTGGCTTTCTTT. This codes for CASSESSRGLAFF.

The J gene is TRBJ2-7, the V gene TRBV6-6; D is unresolved. The V gene's germline CDR1 is MNHNY and CDR2 SVGAGI (reference sequence). The CDR3 runs 14 residues. V was clipped by 6 bases and J by 2 bases, with 14 bases between them. The CDR3 is CASSQTREAYEQYF. DNA of the CDR3: TGTGCCAGCAGCCAAACAAGGGAAGCCTACGAGCAGTACTTC.

This clone showed up just a few times. The V call is TRBV9, the J call TRBJ2-2, with D hard to call. This CDR3 is built from 16 residues. V shed 0 bases and J shed 2 bases, with 11 bases lying between them. Germline CDR1 reads SGDLS; CDR2 reads YYNGEE. CDR3 sequence reads: CASSVDSVTNTGELFF. The CDR3, as DNA: TGTGCCAGCAGCGTAGATTCGGTAACCAACACCGGGGAGCTGTTTTTT. The full variable domain, in which reference TRBV9 and TRBJ2-2 provide the parts outside the CDR3, is DSGVTQTPKHLITATGQRVTLRCSPRSGDLSVYWYQQSLDQGLQFLIQYYNGEERAKGNILERFSAQQFPDLHSELNLSSLELGDSALYFCASSVDSVTNTGELFFGEGSRLTVL.

This clone was found once. The rearrangement joins TRBV7-8 to TRBJ1-4, with a weak D call TRBD1 (5 bases). This CDR3 is built from 18 residues. V lost 5 bases to trimming and J lost 8 bases, with 27 bases between them. Germline assignment: CDR1 SGHVS and CDR2 FQNEAQ. CDR3 coding DNA: TGTGCCAGCAGCCACCCCTCCACCGTCCGGGGCGTGGGGGAAAAACTGTTTTTT. It yields the protein CASSHPSTVRGVGEKLFF.

This clone was detected a few times. The V call is TRBV6-5, the J call TRBJ2-1, with D possibly being TRBD2 (6 bases). Germline V gene data show CDR1 as MNHEY and CDR2 as SVGAGI. The CDR3 runs 14 residues. V was shortened by 8 bases and J by 0 bases, with 11 bases between the two germline ends. CDR3 in amino acids: CASAEGSSYNEQFF. CDR3 DNA: TGTGCCAGCGCGGAGGGGAGCTCCTACAATGAGCAGTTCTTC.

The chain is built from TRBV7-3 and TRBJ2-1; D not certain. Germline CDR1 is SGHTA and CDR2 is FQGTGA. The CDR3 loop spans 15 amino acids. V lost 1 base to trimming and J lost 8 bases, with 15 bases between them. This CDR3 is CASSLSLGPYDEQFF. The DNA of the CDR3 is TGTGCCAGCAGCTTAAGTCTAGGGCCCTATGATGAGCAGTTCTTC.

The J gene is TRBJ2-1, the V gene TRBV10-3; TRBD1 matches at 8 bases. CDR3 length: 16 residues. Trimming removed 2 bases from V and 5 bases from J; junction bases left unmatched: 8. Germline V lookup: CDR1 ENHRY, CDR2 SYGVKD. CDR3 loop: CAISEIYRGVHNEQFF. The CDR3 nucleotides read TGTGCCATCAGTGAGATATACAGGGGGGTGCACAATGAGCAGTTCTTC.

This chain links TRBV6-5 with TRBJ1-2; maybe TRBD1 (6 bases). The length of the CDR3 is 15 residues. V was shortened by 2 bases and J by 4 bases, with 14 bases between the two germline ends. The germline V gene has CDR1 MNHEY and CDR2 SVGAGI. This CDR3 is CASSYGGRKGYGYTF. The CDR3 nucleotides are TGTGCCAGCAGTTACGGGGGGCGAAAGGGCTATGGCTACACCTTC.

This clone was counted a single time. The J gene is TRBJ2-6, the V gene TRBV5-4; D remains unclear. The germline CDR1 and CDR2 sequences are SGHNT and YYREEE (reference sequence). Trimming left V 7 bases short and J 2 bases short, with 19 bases between. CDR3 size: 17 residues. The CDR3 spells CASQSRATFTGANVLTF. CDR3 DNA: TGTGCCAGCCAATCTAGGGCCACGTTCACTGGGGCCAACGTCCTGACTTTC.

This chain uses TRBV5-1 with TRBJ2-2, with D possibly being TRBD1 (7 bases). V gave up 5 bases and J gave up 4 bases, with 12 bases separating them. The CDR3 is made up of 14 amino acids. CDR1 SGHRS and CDR2 YFSETQ come from the germline V gene. CDR3 sequence (DNA): TGCGCCAGCAGAGATCAGGGGGGCACCGGGGAGCTGTTTTTT. Translation: CASRDQGGTGELFF. Full variable domain (remainder filled in from reference TRBV5-1 and TRBJ2-2): KAGVTQTPRYLIKTRGQQVTLSCSPISGHRSVSWYQQTPGQGLQFLFEYFSETQRNKGNFPGRFSGRQFSNSRSEMNVSTLELGDSALYLCASRDQGGTGELFFGEGSRLTVL.

The genes are TRBV5-1 and TRBJ2-2, with D possibly TRBD1 on 5 matching bases. Germline V gene lookup returns CDR1 SGHRS and CDR2 YFSETQ. This CDR3 has 16 amino acids. V lost 0 bases and J lost 6, with 15 bases in between. The CDR3 DNA is TGCGCCAGCAGCTTGGACCAGGGTGGGCGATCCGGGGAGCTGTTTTTT. Translated: CASSLDQGGRSGELFF.

CDR3 in amino acids: CASSLILAGGPREQYF. The CDR3 DNA reads TGTGCCAGCAGCTTAATTCTAGCGGGAGGCCCTAGAGAGCAGTACTTC. The J gene is TRBJ2-7, the V gene TRBV7-3, with 11 positions matching TRBD2. The CDR3 sequence is 16 residues long. V lost 1 base to trimming and J lost 7 bases; unmatched junction nucleotides: 9. The V gene's germline CDR1 is SGHTA and CDR2 FQGTGA.

The rearrangement links TRBV9 to TRBJ2-2; 9 bases align to TRBD2. The germline CDR1 and CDR2 sequences are SGDLS and YYNGEE. The CDR3 has 17 amino acids. V was pared by 5 bases and J by 5 bases, with 13 bases of the junction left unmatched. The CDR3 coding sequence is TGTGCCAGCAGTGCCTGGGGGACTAGCCGAAGTACCGGGGAGCTGTTTTTT. Protein: CASSAWGTSRSTGELFF.

V and J are TRBV19 and TRBJ2-7, with a possible D match to TRBD1 (6 bases). Trimming took off 2 bases at V and 1 base at J, with 12 bases between the two ends. CDR1 is LNHDA and CDR2 is SQIVND in the germline V gene (reference sequence). The CDR3 sequence is 15 residues long. The CDR3 nucleotides read TGTGCCAGTAGTATATCACCGGACAGATCCTACGAGCAGTACTTC. It is translated as CASSISPDRSYEQYF.

CDR3: CASIVGEESSPLHF. In nucleotides, the CDR3 is TGTGCCAGCATCGTTGGGGAGGAGAGTTCACCCCTCCACTTT. The chain combines TRBV9 with TRBJ1-6, with D hard to call. The V end lost 6 bases, the J end lost 9 bases, and 16 bases lay between the germline ends. Germline CDR1 reads SGDLS; CDR2 reads YYNGEE. The CDR3 runs to 14 residues.

The chain is built from TRBV19 and TRBJ1-1, with TRBD1 as a possible D gene (6 bases). Per germline, CDR1 LNHDA and CDR2 SQIVND (reference sequence). CDR3 length equals 14 residues. V was cut by 9 bases and J by 1 base, with 15 bases left in between. The chain's CDR3 is CASRQVRQNTEAFF. Here the CDR3 DNA reads TGTGCCAGCAGACAGGTCCGACAGAACACTGAAGCTTTCTTT.

J is TRBJ2-5 and V is TRBV11-3; no clear D gene. The germline V and J ends were trimmed by 7 bases and 2 bases, with 17 bases remaining between them. Germline V lookup: CDR1 SGHNT, CDR2 YENEEA. This CDR3 has 15 amino acids. DNA of the CDR3: TGTGCCAGCATGGGTAGGAGAAATTCACAAGAGACCCAGTACTTC. Its protein is CASMGRRNSQETQYF. The full variable domain, its missing parts supplied by reference TRBV11-3 and TRBJ2-5, is EAGVVQSPRYKIIEKKQPVAFWCNPISGHNTLYWYLQNLGQGPELLIRYENEEAVDDSQLPKDRFSAERLKGVDSTLKIQPAELGDSAVYLCASMGRRNSQETQYFGPGTRLLVL.